The next 13 T cell receptor beta chains were all read from a single sample in a study of sequential checkpoint blockade in melanoma. The assay was immunoSEQ multiplex PCR, and TCRdb's table has in-frame clones only and misses some. The repertoire holds some 19,000 clones, 80% to 90% seen once, with less than 40% in the top ten. Treatment meaning: randomized to nivolumab then ipilimumab (arm A) or the reverse (arm B). The input for sequencing was CD8+ T cells sorted from blood (inferred from file names), taken from a patient given nivolumab and ipilimumab in sequence. Receptors originate from a human donor with melanoma.

The CDR3 region has the DNA TGTGCCAGCAGCACCCTGACTAGCGGTTACAATGAGCAGTTCTTC. As protein: CASSTLTSGYNEQFF. The chain uses TRBV13 and TRBJ2-1; 9 nucleotides match TRBD2. J lost 4 bases, V lost 5 bases, and 6 bases had no gene match. The CDR3 is made up of 15 amino acids. Germline CDR1 PRHDT, CDR2 FYEKMQ (reference sequence).

This clone has only one observation. The V gene is TRBV6-5, the J gene TRBJ1-3; D gene uncertain. Trimming took off 5 bases at V and 4 bases at J, with 9 bases between the two ends. Germline V lookup: CDR1 MNHEY, CDR2 SVGAGI. CDR3 length equals 13 residues. The CDR3 nucleotides are TGTGCCAGCAGTCCCCTAATCGGAAACACCATATATTTT. This translates into CASSPLIGNTIYF.

V is TRBV5-1 and J is TRBJ1-1; possibly TRBD1 for D (5 bases). CDR1 and CDR2 from the germline V gene are SGHRS and YFSETQ. The CDR3 covers 14 residues. Trimming pared 0 bases from V and 7 bases from J, leaving 13 bases between. CDR3 amino acids: CASSLDRFLFEAFF. In DNA, the CDR3 is TGCGCCAGCAGCTTGGACAGGTTTCTTTTTGAAGCTTTCTTT.

The CDR3 reads CAISEETSGGPYNEQFF. The CDR3 DNA sequence: TGTGCCATCAGTGAGGAAACTAGCGGGGGGCCCTACAATGAGCAGTTCTTC. The rearrangement uses TRBV10-3 and TRBJ2-1; 12 bases match TRBD2. CDR3 length: 17 amino acids. J gave up 2 bases and V 2 bases, and 4 bases lay outside the gene matches. Germline V lookup: CDR1 ENHRY, CDR2 SYGVKD.

This clone was counted a single time. The genes are TRBV5-1 and TRBJ2-1; TRBD1 matches at 8 bases. The CDR3 sequence is 15 residues long. Per the germline V gene, CDR1 is SGHRS and CDR2 is YFSETQ. Trimming removed 3 bases from V and 3 bases from J; junction bases left unmatched: 5. The CDR3, as DNA: TGCGCCAGCAGCTCGACAGGGGCGAACTACAATGAGCAGTTCTTC. Translated, it gives CASSSTGANYNEQFF.

This chain connects TRBV5-1 to TRBJ1-4; the D gene is possibly TRBD1 (6 bases). The CDR3 sequence is 16 residues long. The V and J ends lost 4 bases and 5 bases respectively, with 18 bases between them. Germline loops: CDR1 SGHRS, CDR2 YFSETQ. CDR3 in DNA: TGCGCCAGCAGCCGTCTCCTTGGGGGCCGAAATGAAAAACTGTTTTTT. Its protein is CASSRLLGGRNEKLFF.

DNA of the CDR3: TGTGCCAGCCGCGGGCCTCCGCTTGGCTACACCTTC. It encodes CASRGPPLGYTF. J is TRBJ1-2 and V is TRBV19, with D unclear. CDR3 length: 12 residues. V lost 9 bases, J lost 7 bases, and 15 bases lay in between. Germline assignment: CDR1 LNHDA and CDR2 SQIVND (reference sequence).

V is TRBV6-4 and J is TRBJ2-3, with 8 bases matching TRBD2. Germline CDR1 is MRHNA and CDR2 is SNTAGT. This CDR3 has 15 amino acids. Unmatched junction bases numbered 4, after V lost 0 bases and J lost 5 bases. The chain's CDR3 is CASSDSDGGGDTQYF. CDR3 nucleotide sequence: TGTGCCAGCAGTGACTCGGACGGGGGGGGAGATACGCAGTATTTT.

The chain combines TRBV29-1 with TRBJ2-7; 9 bases map to TRBD2. This CDR3 spans 15 amino acids. Looked up from germline, CDR1 is SQVTM and CDR2 is ANQGSEA. V dropped 4 bases and J dropped 1; count of bases not matched to a gene: 8. For the CDR3, the DNA is TGCAGCGTTGTAGGATTAGCGGGAGCTTCCTACGAGCAGTACTTC. As protein: CSVVGLAGASYEQYF.

The chain is built from TRBV6-1 and TRBJ1-2; no reliable D call. Trimming removed 6 bases at V and 0 bases at J, with 8 bases between. Germline V lookup: CDR1 MNHNS, CDR2 SASEGT. The CDR3 loop spans 13 amino acids. DNA of the CDR3: TGTGCCAGCAGCGTCGACACTAACTATGGCTACACCTTC. Translated: CASSVDTNYGYTF.

V is TRBV9 and J is TRBJ2-1, with TRBD2 as a possible D gene (6 bases). CDR1 and CDR2 (germline): SGDLS, YYNGEE. This CDR3 is 16 amino acids long. Trimming shortened V by 0 bases and J by 2 bases, and 12 bases separated the two germline ends. The CDR3 spells CASSVERLAAYNEQFF. DNA for the CDR3: TGTGCCAGCAGCGTAGAGAGATTAGCGGCCTACAATGAGCAGTTCTTC.

V usage is TRBV5-1 and J usage is TRBJ1-2; 10 bases fit TRBD1. CDR1 and CDR2 (germline): SGHRS, YFSETQ. V dropped 3 bases and J dropped 0; count of bases not matched to a gene: 5. The CDR3 length is 16 residues. The CDR3 nucleotides read TGCGCCAGCAGCTGGGGACAGGGGAGGTCTAACTATGGCTACACCTTC. It is translated as CASSWGQGRSNYGYTF.

This clone occurred a few times. V gene TRBV28 combines with J gene TRBJ1-2, with TRBD1 matching 9 bases. Per the germline V gene, CDR1 is MDHEN and CDR2 is SYDVKM. CDR3 length equals 13 residues. The V segment lost 8 bases and the J segment 8 bases; nucleotides outside the gene matches: 9. CDR3 amino acids: CASRTGDSWGYTF. The DNA of the CDR3 is TGTGCCAGCCGGACAGGGGATTCATGGGGCTACACCTTC.